A selection of T cell receptor beta chains follows, all from one sample in a study of regulatory and conventional T cells in RAG deficiency. The repertoire was sequenced with immunoSEQ multiplex PCR; TCRdb's copy has only in-frame clones and lacks some. The sample lists roughly 30,000 clones; approximately 96% were seen once. This sample also appeared in a second study, on regulatory T cells.

The sequenced sample consisted of CD25- CD4+ T cells sorted from blood. Receptors were obtained from a human donor in good health. Each CDR3 is given with its conserved first and last residue. A D gene is named only where the DNA matches it firmly. Not every row has a clone size; where given, it reads once, few, many or a size class.

cdr3_aa: CAIRRTGGAYEQYF; cdr3_nt: TGTGCCATCAGGCGGACAGGGGGGGCCTACGAGCAGTACTTC; j_call: TRBJ2-7; d_call: TRBD1; clone_size: -; v_call: TRBV10-3
cdr3_aa: CAWRGIQGEQYF; cdr3_nt: TGTGCCTGGAGGGGGATTCAGGGCGAGCAGTACTTC; j_call: TRBJ2-7; d_call: -; clone_size: -; v_call: TRBV30
cdr3_aa: CASRKPGLAVPQETQYF; cdr3_nt: TGCGCCAGCAGGAAACCGGGACTAGCGGTTCCTCAAGAGACCCAGTACTTC; j_call: TRBJ2-5; d_call: TRBD2; clone_size: -; v_call: TRBV10-1
cdr3_aa: CASSSGTVQETQYF; cdr3_nt: TGCGCCAGCAGCTCCGGGACAGTTCAAGAGACCCAGTACTTC; j_call: TRBJ2-5; d_call: TRBD1; clone_size: -; v_call: TRBV5-1
cdr3_aa: CASSLAGLKNHYGYTF; cdr3_nt: TGTGCCAGCAGCTTGGCAGGGCTCAAGAATCACTATGGCTACACCTTC; j_call: TRBJ1-2; d_call: -; clone_size: -; v_call: TRBV5-8
cdr3_aa: CASSPTSGGGTDTQYF; cdr3_nt: TGTGCCAGCAGCCCCACTTCCGGCGGGGGGACAGATACGCAGTATTTT; j_call: TRBJ2-3; d_call: TRBD2; clone_size: -; v_call: TRBV7-3
cdr3_aa: CASSLGDARTNAYEQYF; cdr3_nt: TGTGCCAGCAGCTTAGGCGACGCGAGGACAAATGCCTACGAGCAGTACTTC; j_call: TRBJ2-7; d_call: -; clone_size: -; v_call: TRBV7-8
cdr3_aa: CASSEGRNVNTEAFF; cdr3_nt: TGTGCCAGCAGTGAAGGGAGGAATGTGAACACTGAAGCTTTCTTT; j_call: TRBJ1-1; d_call: -; clone_size: once; v_call: TRBV6-1
cdr3_aa: CASSFGQSRGGELFF; cdr3_nt: TGTGCCAGCAGCTTCGGACAGTCTCGAGGCGGGGAGCTGTTTTTT; j_call: TRBJ2-2; d_call: -; clone_size: -; v_call: TRBV7-2
cdr3_aa: CASSAARLAGTDTQYF; cdr3_nt: TGTGCCAGCAGTGCCGCCCGACTAGCGGGGACAGATACGCAGTATTTT; j_call: TRBJ2-3; d_call: TRBD2; clone_size: -; v_call: TRBV6-1
cdr3_aa: CASSLGGPRRTGELFF; cdr3_nt: TGCGCCAGCAGCTTGGGAGGGCCGCGTCGCACCGGGGAGCTGTTTTTT; j_call: TRBJ2-2; d_call: -; clone_size: -; v_call: TRBV5-1
cdr3_aa: CASSLAFFQPQHF; cdr3_nt: TGTGCCAGCAGCTTAGCTTTCTTTCAGCCCCAGCATTTT; j_call: TRBJ1-5; d_call: -; clone_size: once; v_call: TRBV7-8
cdr3_aa: CASSFSGSLNTGELFF; cdr3_nt: TGTGCCAGCAGCTTCTCAGGGTCCTTGAACACCGGGGAGCTGTTTTTT; j_call: TRBJ2-2; d_call: -; clone_size: -; v_call: TRBV7-2
cdr3_aa: CASSLGTGSYEQYF; cdr3_nt: TGTGCCAGCAGCCTCGGGACAGGATCGTACGAGCAGTACTTC; j_call: TRBJ2-7; d_call: TRBD1; clone_size: once; v_call: TRBV7-2
cdr3_aa: CASSFIGTDQPQHF; cdr3_nt: TGTGCCAGCAGCTTTATCGGGACAGATCAGCCCCAGCATTTT; j_call: TRBJ1-5; d_call: TRBD1; clone_size: -; v_call: TRBV7-9
cdr3_aa: CASSEETGGTEAFF; cdr3_nt: TGTGCCAGCAGTGAAGAGACAGGGGGCACTGAAGCTTTCTTT; j_call: TRBJ1-1; d_call: TRBD1; clone_size: -; v_call: TRBV2
cdr3_aa: CASSATGTVVSPLHF; cdr3_nt: TGTGCCAGCAGTGCGACAGGGACTGTAGTTTCACCCCTCCACTTT; j_call: TRBJ1-6; d_call: TRBD1; clone_size: -; v_call: TRBV27
cdr3_aa: CASSESRTGNQPQHF; cdr3_nt: TGTGCCAGCAGTGAATCGAGGACAGGCAATCAGCCCCAGCATTTT; j_call: TRBJ1-5; d_call: -; clone_size: -; v_call: TRBV6-1
cdr3_aa: CASSATVSGNTIYF; cdr3_nt: TGTGCCAGCAGCGCGACAGTTTCTGGAAACACCATATATTTT; j_call: TRBJ1-3; d_call: -; clone_size: -; v_call: TRBV9
cdr3_aa: CASSPPGQGATFF; cdr3_nt: TGTGCCAGCAGTCCTCCGGGACAGGGTGCAACTTTCTTT; j_call: TRBJ1-1; d_call: TRBD1; clone_size: once; v_call: TRBV6-5
cdr3_aa: CASSLGQTSSYNSPLHF; cdr3_nt: TGCGCCAGCAGCTTGGGACAGACGAGCTCCTATAATTCACCCCTCCACTTT; j_call: TRBJ1-6; d_call: -; clone_size: -; v_call: TRBV5-1
cdr3_aa: CASSSGSGTGELFF; cdr3_nt: TGCGCCAGCAGCTCCGGGAGCGGCACCGGGGAGCTGTTTTTT; j_call: TRBJ2-2; d_call: -; clone_size: -; v_call: TRBV5-1